The 27 T cell receptor beta chains given below trace back to one sample, sequenced in a study of T cell responses to AZD1222 COVID-19 vaccine. Libraries were prepared by immunoSEQ multiplex PCR; TCRdb keeps only in-frame clonotypes and omits some of them. This sample has 80,000 or so clones, with 70% to 90% found just once. The specimen was peripheral blood, collected on day 0 of AZD1222 vaccination. Every receptor here comes from an adult in good health.

This chain links TRBV28 with TRBJ2-2, with D possibly matching TRBD1 (6 bases). This CDR3 comprises 16 residues. Deletions cut 6 bases from V and 5 bases from J, with 19 bases between. The germline gives CDR1 MDHEN, CDR2 SYDVKM. The CDR3 is CASSLQGVGGTGELFF. The CDR3 DNA sequence: TGTGCCAGCAGCCTACAGGGCGTTGGGGGAACCGGGGAGCTGTTTTTT.

The rearrangement links TRBV3-1 (or the pseudogene TRBV3-2) to TRBJ1-2, with D perhaps TRBD1 (6 bases). V was clipped by 1 base and J by 4 bases, with 10 bases between them. CDR1 and CDR2 from the germline V gene are LGHDT and YNNKEL (reference sequence). The CDR3 has 14 amino acids. CDR3 DNA sequence: TGTGCCAGCAGCCAAGGGGGGCCAATCTATGGCTACACCTTC. Its translation: CASSQGGPIYGYTF.

The V call is TRBV14, the J call TRBJ2-7, with 11 bases matching TRBD2. Per germline, CDR1 SGHDN and CDR2 FVKESK. The CDR3 is 14 residues long. V trimming: 4 bases; J trimming: 6 bases; junction bases outside the gene matches: 5. The CDR3 DNA sequence: TGTGCCAGCAGCCTCCTTACTAGCGGGGGCGAGCAGTACTTC. Its translation: CASSLLTSGGEQYF.

V and J are TRBV6-2 or TRBV6-3 and TRBJ2-7; 10 positions match TRBD2. V lost 4 bases to trimming and J lost 3 bases; unmatched junction nucleotides: 9. CDR3 size: 16 residues. Germline V lookup: CDR1 MNHEY, CDR2 SVGEGT. This CDR3 reads CASSSGRAGGVYEQYF. In DNA, the CDR3 is TGTGCCAGCAGTTCAGGCAGAGCGGGAGGGGTCTACGAGCAGTACTTC.

The chain couples TRBV27 to TRBJ1-4; 7 nucleotides line up with TRBD1. Germline V gene data show CDR1 as MNHEY and CDR2 as SMNVEV (reference sequence). V was clipped by 5 bases and J by 14 bases; unmatched bases: 11. This CDR3 contains 13 residues. CDR3 region: CASSQEPGQNLFF. CDR3 coding DNA: TGTGCCAGCAGTCAAGAGCCGGGACAGAACCTGTTTTTT.

The count of this clone is one. CDR3 DNA: TGTGCCAGCAGCCTGAAGGAGGGGATGAACTATGGCTACACCTTC. Protein sequence: CASSLKEGMNYGYTF. The chain is built from TRBV27 and TRBJ1-2, with TRBD1 as a possible D gene (5 bases). The germline V gene has CDR1 MNHEY and CDR2 SMNVEV (reference sequence). The CDR3 extends over 15 amino acids. Trimming shortened V by 6 bases and J by 2 bases, and 16 bases separated the two germline ends.

V gene TRBV7-3 combines with J gene TRBJ2-3; TRBD2 agrees at 10 bases. This CDR3 contains 18 residues. Looked up from germline, CDR1 is SGHTA and CDR2 is FQGTGA. Germline trimming cut 4 bases from V and 2 bases from J; bases unmatched to any gene: 12. The CDR3: CASSSTALAGTLTDTQYF. The CDR3, as DNA: TGTGCCAGCAGCTCCACCGCACTAGCGGGAACCCTCACAGATACGCAGTATTTT.

The chain uses TRBV18 and TRBJ2-1; a weak D match, TRBD1 (5 bases). The CDR3 runs to 15 residues. Germline V gives CDR1 KGHSH, CDR2 LQKENI. The germline V and J ends were trimmed by 1 base and 8 bases, with 15 bases remaining between them. The CDR3, as DNA: TGTGCCAGCTCACCACGAAGGCAGGGTAACGATGAGCAGTTCTTC. Translating it yields CASSPRRQGNDEQFF. Together with reference TRBV18 and TRBJ2-1, the CDR3 gives the full variable domain: NAGVMQNPRHLVRRRGQEARLRCSPMKGHSHVYWYRQLPEEGLKFMVYLQKENIIDESGMPKERFSAEFPKEGPSILRIQQVVRGDSAAYFCASSPRRQGNDEQFFGPGTRLTVL.

This clone was picked up a small number of times. The V call is TRBV21-1, the J call TRBJ2-7; TRBD2 is the table's D call, not checked against the DNA. TRBV21-1 is classified as a pseudogene. The CDR3 sequence is 11 residues long. The CDR3, as DNA: TGTGCCAGCAGACACCGACTAGCGCCCTCGGTC. Amino acid sequence: CASRHRLAPSV.

The V and J genes are TRBV6-6 and TRBJ2-7; 16 bases match TRBD2. Germline CDR1 and CDR2: MNHNY and SVGAGI (reference sequence). The CDR3 length is 16 residues. Trimming removed 7 bases from V and 7 bases from J; junction bases left unmatched: 10. The CDR3 DNA sequence: TGTGCCAGCAAGGGACTAGCGGGAGGGCCGGCGGGAGAGCAGTACTTC. It encodes CASKGLAGGPAGEQYF.

This clone was detected only a few times. The V gene is TRBV6-5, the J gene TRBJ2-7; D perhaps matches TRBD1 (6 bases). Deletions cut 10 bases from V and 2 bases from J, with 18 bases between. Per the germline V gene, CDR1 is MNHEY and CDR2 is SVGAGI. This CDR3 has 14 residues. CDR3 coding DNA: TGTGCCACCTCCCAGGGGCGACAGACCTACGAGCAGTACTTC. Its protein product is CATSQGRQTYEQYF.

The chain carries TRBV6-5 and TRBJ1-3, with TRBD1 as a possible D gene (6 bases). Trimming cost V 0 bases and J 4 bases, with 10 bases left between them. CDR1 and CDR2 (germline): MNHEY, SVGAGI. This CDR3 comprises 15 residues. The CDR3 loop reads CASSYSSGDGNTIYF. The CDR3 DNA reads as TGTGCCAGCAGTTACTCGTCAGGGGACGGAAACACCATATATTTT.

The chain couples TRBV3-1 (or the pseudogene TRBV3-2) to TRBJ1-1; weak D call: TRBD1 (6 bases). V was trimmed by 2 bases and J by 5 bases, leaving 15 bases between them. Germline V CDR1 and CDR2: LGHDT, YNNKEL (reference sequence). CDR3 length: 15 residues. The CDR3, as DNA: TGTGCCAGCAGCCAATGGCCTGGGGGGCATACTGAAGCTTTCTTT. Protein product: CASSQWPGGHTEAFF.

The chain employs TRBV9 and TRBJ1-4, with 8 bases aligning to TRBD1. The CDR3 spans 15 residues. The V segment lost 4 bases and the J segment 8 bases; nucleotides outside the gene matches: 10. Germline CDR1 SGDLS, CDR2 YYNGEE. The CDR3 DNA reads TGTGCCAGCAGCATGTCAGGGGGCGCTGTGGAAAAACTGTTTTTT. Encoded protein: CASSMSGGAVEKLFF.

The V and J genes are TRBV19 and TRBJ1-2, with D tentatively TRBD1 (5 bases). Per germline, CDR1 LNHDA and CDR2 SQIVND (reference sequence). Deletions cut 3 bases from V and 0 bases from J, with 11 bases between. The CDR3 is 15 amino acids. The DNA for the CDR3 is TGTGCCAGTAGTATCGCAGGGCCTGCTAACTATGGCTACACCTTC. This sequence encodes CASSIAGPANYGYTF.

The V call is TRBV5-5, the J call TRBJ2-2, with 8 bases fitting TRBD2. Germline assignment: CDR1 SGHKS and CDR2 YYEKEE (reference sequence). Trimming removed 4 bases from V and 3 bases from J; junction bases left unmatched: 17. The CDR3 length is 19 residues. CDR3 in DNA: TGTGCCAGCAGCGGACGACGGCGGGAGGACTCGAAGTACACCGGGGAGCTGTTTTTT. Translated, it gives CASSGRRREDSKYTGELFF.

The V gene is TRBV5-1, the J gene TRBJ1-2; a weak D match, TRBD1 (6 bases). The CDR3 totals 14 residues. Germline V gives CDR1 SGHRS, CDR2 YFSETQ. The V end lost 4 bases, the J end lost 8 bases, and 18 bases lay between the germline ends. CDR3 bases: TGCGCCAGCAGCACCAGACAGGTGGGAGCGGGCTACACCTTC. Its protein product is CASSTRQVGAGYTF.

This clone turned up a few times. The chain combines TRBV30 with TRBJ1-1; TRBD1 aligns across 7 bases. The CDR3 extends over 13 amino acids. The trim removed 8 bases at V and 1 base at J, leaving 7 bases unmatched. The V gene's germline CDR1 is GTSNPN and CDR2 SVGIG (reference sequence). The CDR3 bases are TGTGCCGGCAGACAGGGCCAGAACACTGAAGCTTTCTTT. It specifies CAGRQGQNTEAFF.

The chain combines TRBV19 with TRBJ2-4, with D possibly being TRBD2 (5 bases). V lost 5 bases, J lost 0 bases, and 8 bases lay in between. The length of the CDR3 is 14 residues. Germline CDR1 and CDR2: LNHDA and SQIVND (reference sequence). CDR3 sequence reads: CASSWTQAKNIQYF. In DNA, the CDR3 is TGTGCCAGTAGTTGGACTCAAGCCAAAAACATTCAGTACTTC.

The V gene is TRBV2, the J gene TRBJ2-7, with D unresolved. V gave up 6 bases and J gave up 3 bases, with 18 bases separating them. The CDR3 consists of 15 residues. Germline V gene data show CDR1 as SNHLY and CDR2 as FYNNEI. CDR3 nucleotide sequence: TGTGCCAGCAGGGCCGCCGTGGCCCAAAACTACGAGCAGTACTTC. Translating gives CASRAAVAQNYEQYF.

This chain uses TRBV19 with TRBJ1-1; D perhaps matches TRBD1 (6 bases). V was cut by 7 bases and J by 7 bases, with 19 bases left in between. The CDR3 totals 14 residues. Germline CDR1 reads LNHDA; CDR2 reads SQIVND (reference sequence). CDR3 coding DNA: TGTGCCAGTAACGACCCTACGGACAGACATGAAGCTTTCTTT. As protein: CASNDPTDRHEAFF.

J is TRBJ1-1 and V is TRBV5-8; 7 nucleotides line up with TRBD1. CDR3 size: 15 residues. J gave up 0 bases and V 5 bases, and 7 bases lay outside the gene matches. The germline V gene encodes CDR1 SGHTS and CDR2 YDEGEE. CDR3 DNA: TGTGCCAGCAGACCAAAACAGGGGCTGAACACTGAAGCTTTCTTT. This gives the protein CASRPKQGLNTEAFF.

The gene calls are TRBV19 and TRBJ1-2; D ambiguous. The CDR3 sequence is 13 residues long. V lost 4 bases and J 6 bases, leaving 12 bases between the germline ends. The germline CDR1 and CDR2 sequences are LNHDA and SQIVND (reference sequence). The CDR3 spells CASSRAGSNGYTF. In DNA form, the CDR3 reads TGTGCCAGTAGTAGGGCGGGTTCCAATGGCTACACCTTC. Full variable domain (rest looked up from reference TRBV19 and TRBJ1-2): DGGITQSPKYLFRKEGQNVTLSCEQNLNHDAMYWYRQDPGQGLRLIYYSQIVNDFQKGDIAEGYSVSREKKESFPLTVTSAQKNPTAFYLCASSRAGSNGYTFGSGTRLTVV.

The genes are TRBV2 and TRBJ1-2, with no clear D. Germline loops: CDR1 SNHLY, CDR2 FYNNEI. Trimming left V 7 bases short and J 7 bases short, with 16 bases between. The CDR3 has 13 residues. In DNA, the CDR3 is TGTGCCAGCATCGAAAGGTTCCAAGGTGGCTACACCTTC. The encoded protein is CASIERFQGGYTF.

The chain links TRBV23-1 to TRBJ1-4, with D maybe TRBD1 (5 bases). TRBV23-1 is an ORF, with its function uncertain. This CDR3 is 15 amino acids long. The V and J ends lost 0 bases and 8 bases respectively, with 13 bases between them. The CDR3: CASSQSPRGSEKLFF. In DNA form, the CDR3 reads TGCGCCAGCAGTCAATCGCCGAGGGGATCCGAAAAACTGTTTTTT.

V and J are TRBV6-2 or TRBV6-3 and TRBJ1-5, with a weak D call TRBD1 (5 bases). Trimming shortened V by 2 bases and J by 0 bases, and 17 bases separated the two germline ends. This CDR3 comprises 18 residues. Germline-derived CDR1 and CDR2 are MNHEY and SVGEGT. The CDR3 sequence is CASSYGTGTTYSNQPQHF. CDR3 coding DNA: TGTGCCAGCAGTTACGGGACTGGAACCACATATAGCAATCAGCCCCAGCATTTT.

The J gene is TRBJ1-2, the V gene TRBV18; a possible D gene is TRBD1 (5 bases). CDR1 and CDR2 from the germline V gene are KGHSH and LQKENI. This CDR3 comprises 15 residues. With 0 bases removed from V and 8 bases from J, the gap between germline ends came to 16 bases. CDR3 sequence (DNA): TGTGCCAGCTCACCACCGCAAGGGGCTCCTAACGGCTACACCTTC. Translated: CASSPPQGAPNGYTF. The whole variable domain, filled in from reference TRBV18 and TRBJ1-2, reads NAGVMQNPRHLVRRRGQEARLRCSPMKGHSHVYWYRQLPEEGLKFMVYLQKENIIDESGMPKERFSAEFPKEGPSILRIQQVVRGDSAAYFCASSPPQGAPNGYTFGSGTRLTVV.